This T cell receptor beta chain was identified during a study of long-term antiretroviral therapy in people with HIV. Survey-level immunoSEQ v3.0 assays were run. Profiling relied on immunoSEQ multiplex PCR, and the TCRdb table lists in-frame clones only, not all of them. This sample has tens of thousands of clones, with approximately 84% found just once. Germline V gene data show CDR1 as SGHRS and CDR2 as YFSETQ. CDR3 length: 15 residues. V was pared by 0 bases and J by 0 bases, with 7 bases between. The sequence was obtained from a man younger than 30 with HIV. J is TRBJ2-1 and V is TRBV5-1; D remains unclear. Material: unsorted PBMCs, obtained 0.5 years after starting antiretroviral therapy. The DNA of the CDR3 is TGCGCCAGCAGCTTGGACTTGAGCTCCTACAATGAGCAGTTCTTC. Translating gives CASSLDLSSYNEQFF.